This T cell receptor (beta chain) emerged from a study of regulatory T cells in long-lasting Graves disease. This clonotype was picked up many times. Both iRepertoire HTBI primers and Arm-PCR of CDR3 regions were used to build the TCR beta libraries. TCRdb re-called the multiplex PCR reads with MiXCR, one entry per CDR3 protein. In the table there are under 800,000 distinct CDR3 sequences, roughly 16% of which are singletons. The CDR3 loop spans 13 amino acids. Trimming at V came to 7 bases and at J to 4 bases, leaving 5 bases not matched to a gene. Germline-derived CDR1 and CDR2 are MDHEN and SYDVKM. Time point noted: newly diagnosed GD, antithyroid drugs for less than 3 months. Researchers made the TCR library from RNA that was extracted from PBMCs. The same data also contributed to another study, on T cells in Graves' hyperthyroidism and ophthalmopathy.

The specimen was peripheral blood mononuclear cells (PBMCs), collected at new diagnosis, from a patient treated with antithyroid drugs. J is TRBJ1-2 and V is TRBV28; 8 nucleotides match TRBD1. This sequence originates from a woman aged 25 to 39 with Graves disease. The CDR3 coding sequence is TGTGCCAGCACCTGGGACAGGCGCTATGGCTACACCTTC. Its translation: CASTWDRRYGYTF.